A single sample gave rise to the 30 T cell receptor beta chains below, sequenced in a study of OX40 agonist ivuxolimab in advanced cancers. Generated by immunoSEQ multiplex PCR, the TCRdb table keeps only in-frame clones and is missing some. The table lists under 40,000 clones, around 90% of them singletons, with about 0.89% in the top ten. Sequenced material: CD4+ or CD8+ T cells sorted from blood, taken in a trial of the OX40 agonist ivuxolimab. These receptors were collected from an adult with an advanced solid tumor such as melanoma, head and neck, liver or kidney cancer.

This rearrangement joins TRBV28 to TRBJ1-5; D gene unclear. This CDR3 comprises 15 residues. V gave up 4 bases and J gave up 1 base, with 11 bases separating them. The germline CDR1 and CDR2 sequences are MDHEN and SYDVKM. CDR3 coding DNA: TGTGCCAGCAGTTCCTCGGGGATCAGCAATCAGCCCCAGCATTTT. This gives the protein CASSSSGISNQPQHF.

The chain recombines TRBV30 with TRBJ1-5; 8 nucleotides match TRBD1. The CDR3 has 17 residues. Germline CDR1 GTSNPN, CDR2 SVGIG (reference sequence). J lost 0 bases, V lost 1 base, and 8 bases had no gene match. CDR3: CAWSARGPVYSNQPQHF. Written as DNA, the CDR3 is TGTGCCTGGAGTGCCAGGGGGCCGGTATATAGCAATCAGCCCCAGCATTTT.

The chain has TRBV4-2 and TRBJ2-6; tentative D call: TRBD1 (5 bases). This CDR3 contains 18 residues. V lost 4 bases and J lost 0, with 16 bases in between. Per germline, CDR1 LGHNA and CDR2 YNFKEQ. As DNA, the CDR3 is TGTGCCAGCAGCCTTTTATCCGCAGGGATCTCTGGGGCCAACGTCCTGACTTTC. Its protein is CASSLLSAGISGANVLTF.

CDR3 amino acids: CASSSGAGTGQDTQYF. For the CDR3, the DNA is TGTGCCAGCAGCTCCGGCGCCGGGACAGGACAAGATACGCAGTATTTT. The V and J genes are TRBV9 and TRBJ2-3; 8 positions match TRBD1. V gave up 4 bases and J gave up 5 bases; unmatched junction bases: 12. The CDR3 is 16 amino acids. CDR1 is SGDLS and CDR2 is YYNGEE in the germline V gene.

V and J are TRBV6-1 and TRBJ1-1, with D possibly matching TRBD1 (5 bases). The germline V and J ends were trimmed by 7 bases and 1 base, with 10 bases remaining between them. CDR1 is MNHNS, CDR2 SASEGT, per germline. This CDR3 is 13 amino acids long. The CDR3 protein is CASKPDTNTEAFF. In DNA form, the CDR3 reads TGTGCCAGCAAACCGGACACGAACACTGAAGCTTTCTTT.

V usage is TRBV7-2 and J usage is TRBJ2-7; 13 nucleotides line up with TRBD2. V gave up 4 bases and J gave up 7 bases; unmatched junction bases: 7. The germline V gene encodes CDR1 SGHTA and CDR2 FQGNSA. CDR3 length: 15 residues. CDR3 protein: CASSSGTSGIGEQYF. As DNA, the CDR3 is TGTGCCAGCAGCTCCGGGACTAGCGGGATTGGGGAGCAGTACTTC.

The DNA of the CDR3 is TGTGCCAGCAGCTTAAGGGCAGGGGACTCTGGAAACACCATATATTTT. Amino acid sequence: CASSLRAGDSGNTIYF. The chain employs TRBV7-2 and TRBJ1-3, with TRBD1 as a possible D gene (6 bases). The germline V gene encodes CDR1 SGHTA and CDR2 FQGNSA. The CDR3 extends over 16 amino acids. V was shortened by 2 bases and J by 0 bases, with 11 bases between the two germline ends.

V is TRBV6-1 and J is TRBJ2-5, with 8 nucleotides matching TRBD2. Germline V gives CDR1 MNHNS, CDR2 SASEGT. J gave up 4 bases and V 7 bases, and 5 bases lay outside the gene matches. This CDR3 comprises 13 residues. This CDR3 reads CASMVLAGETQYF. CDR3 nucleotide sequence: TGTGCCAGCATGGTGCTAGCGGGAGAGACCCAGTACTTC.

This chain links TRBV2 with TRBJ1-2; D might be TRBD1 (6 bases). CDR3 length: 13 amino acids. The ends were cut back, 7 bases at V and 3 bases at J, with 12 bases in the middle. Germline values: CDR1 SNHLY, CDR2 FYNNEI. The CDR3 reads CASTYYRDYGYTF. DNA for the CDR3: TGTGCCAGCACGTACTACAGGGACTATGGCTACACCTTC.

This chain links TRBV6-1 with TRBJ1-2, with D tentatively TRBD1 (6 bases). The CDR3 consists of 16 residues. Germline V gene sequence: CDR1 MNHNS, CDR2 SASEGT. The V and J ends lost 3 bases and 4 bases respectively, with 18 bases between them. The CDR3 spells CASSDTSGGRGYGYTF. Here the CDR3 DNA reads TGTGCCAGCAGTGACACAAGCGGGGGGCGCGGCTATGGCTACACCTTC.

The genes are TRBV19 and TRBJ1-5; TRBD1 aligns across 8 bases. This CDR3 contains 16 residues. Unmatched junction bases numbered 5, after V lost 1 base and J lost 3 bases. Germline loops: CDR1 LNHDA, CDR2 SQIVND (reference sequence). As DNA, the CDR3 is TGTGCCAGTAGTATAGCTCCGACAGGGGTCAATCAGCCCCAGCATTTT. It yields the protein CASSIAPTGVNQPQHF.

The CDR3 reads CATSRATGLYGYTF. In DNA form, the CDR3 reads TGTGCCACCAGCAGAGCTACAGGGCTCTATGGCTACACCTTC. This rearrangement joins TRBV15 to TRBJ1-2, with D possibly being TRBD1 (6 bases). Germline assignment: CDR1 LNHNV and CDR2 YYDKDF (reference sequence). Deletions cut 1 base from V and 4 bases from J, with 10 bases between. The CDR3 runs 14 residues.

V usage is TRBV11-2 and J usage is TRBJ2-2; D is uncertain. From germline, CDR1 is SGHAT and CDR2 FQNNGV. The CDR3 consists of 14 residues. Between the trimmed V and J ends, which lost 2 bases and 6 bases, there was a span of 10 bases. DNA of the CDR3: TGTGCCAGCAGCTTAATGGGTATGGCCGGGGAGCTGTTTTTT. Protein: CASSLMGMAGELFF.

CDR3 in amino acids: CASSVQGREQPQHF. Written as DNA, the CDR3 is TGTGCCAGTAGTGTACAGGGAAGGGAACAGCCCCAGCATTTT. V gene TRBV19 combines with J gene TRBJ1-5; perhaps TRBD1 as D (6 bases). Germline lookup yields CDR1 LNHDA and CDR2 SQIVND (reference sequence). V lost 5 bases to trimming and J lost 7 bases, with 15 bases between them. The CDR3 covers 14 residues.

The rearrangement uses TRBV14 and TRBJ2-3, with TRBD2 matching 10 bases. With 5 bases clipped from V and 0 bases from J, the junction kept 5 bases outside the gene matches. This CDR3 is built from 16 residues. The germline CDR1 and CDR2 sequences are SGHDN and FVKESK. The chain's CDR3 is CASSAGLALSTDTQYF. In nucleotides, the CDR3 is TGTGCCAGCAGCGCGGGACTAGCGCTTAGCACAGATACGCAGTATTTT.

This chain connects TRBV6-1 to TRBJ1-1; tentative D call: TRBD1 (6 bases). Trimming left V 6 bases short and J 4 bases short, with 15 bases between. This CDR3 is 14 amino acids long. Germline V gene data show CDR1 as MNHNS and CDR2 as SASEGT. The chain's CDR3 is CASSQLQGVTEAFF. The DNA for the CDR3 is TGTGCCAGCAGCCAACTACAGGGAGTCACTGAAGCTTTCTTT.

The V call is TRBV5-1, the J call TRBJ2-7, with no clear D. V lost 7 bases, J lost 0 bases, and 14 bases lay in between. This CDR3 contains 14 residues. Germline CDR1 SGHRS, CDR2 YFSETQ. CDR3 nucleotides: TGCGCCAGCTCTAGTGGCGAGATCTCCTACGAGCAGTACTTC. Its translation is CASSSGEISYEQYF.

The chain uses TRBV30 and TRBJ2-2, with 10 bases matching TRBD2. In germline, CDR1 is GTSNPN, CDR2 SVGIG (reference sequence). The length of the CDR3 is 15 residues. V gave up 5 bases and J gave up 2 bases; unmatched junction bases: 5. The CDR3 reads CAWLAGALNTGELFF. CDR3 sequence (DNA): TGTGCCTGGCTAGCGGGGGCCTTAAACACCGGGGAGCTGTTTTTT. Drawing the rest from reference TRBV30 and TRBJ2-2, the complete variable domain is SQTIHQWPATLVQPVGSPLSLECTVEGTSNPNLYWYRQAAGRGLQLLFYSVGIGQISSEVPQNLSASRPQDRQFILSSKKLLLSDSGFYLCAWLAGALNTGELFFGEGSRLTVL.

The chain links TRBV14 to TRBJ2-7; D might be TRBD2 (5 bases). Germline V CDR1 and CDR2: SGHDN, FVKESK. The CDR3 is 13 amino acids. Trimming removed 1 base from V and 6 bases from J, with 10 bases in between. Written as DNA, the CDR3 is TGTGCCAGCAGCCAAGTTCGGGGAGCCGAGCAGTACTTC. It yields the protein CASSQVRGAEQYF.

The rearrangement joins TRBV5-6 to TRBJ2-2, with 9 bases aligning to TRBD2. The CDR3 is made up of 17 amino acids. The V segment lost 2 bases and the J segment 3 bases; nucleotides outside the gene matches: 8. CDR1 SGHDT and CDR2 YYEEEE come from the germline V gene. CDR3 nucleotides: TGTGCCAGCAGCTTCGGTAGCGGGGGCCATTACACCGGGGAGCTGTTTTTT. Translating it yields CASSFGSGGHYTGELFF.

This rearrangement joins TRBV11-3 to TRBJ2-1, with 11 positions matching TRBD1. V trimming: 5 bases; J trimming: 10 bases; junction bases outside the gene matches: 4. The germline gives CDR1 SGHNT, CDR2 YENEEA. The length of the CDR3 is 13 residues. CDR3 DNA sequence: TGTGCCAGCAGCGCGGACAGGGGGCAGGAGCAGTTCTTC. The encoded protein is CASSADRGQEQFF.

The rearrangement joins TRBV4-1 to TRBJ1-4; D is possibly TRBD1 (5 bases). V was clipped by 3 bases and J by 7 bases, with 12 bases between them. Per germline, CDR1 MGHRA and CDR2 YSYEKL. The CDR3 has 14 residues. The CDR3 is CASSHEGRGEKLFF. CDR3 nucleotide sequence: TGCGCCAGCAGCCATGAGGGGCGCGGTGAAAAACTGTTTTTT.

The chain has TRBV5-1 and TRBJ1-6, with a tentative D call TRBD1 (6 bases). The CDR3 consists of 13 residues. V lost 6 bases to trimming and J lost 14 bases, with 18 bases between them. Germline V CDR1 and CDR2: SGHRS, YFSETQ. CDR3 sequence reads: CASTETGTGTLHF. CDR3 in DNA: TGCGCCAGCACCGAAACAGGGACCGGGACCCTCCACTTT.

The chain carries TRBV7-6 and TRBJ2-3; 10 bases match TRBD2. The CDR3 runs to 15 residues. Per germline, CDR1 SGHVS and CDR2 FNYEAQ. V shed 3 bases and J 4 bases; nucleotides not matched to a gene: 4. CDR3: CASSFQRGGADTQYF. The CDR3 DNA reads TGTGCCAGCAGCTTCCAGCGGGGGGGCGCAGATACGCAGTATTTT.

The CDR3 DNA follows: TGTGCCACCGACCAGGGCGGCACTGAAGCTTTCTTT. Protein sequence: CATDQGGTEAFF. The chain joins TRBV5-5 to TRBJ1-1, with TRBD1 as a possible D gene (5 bases). V gave up 9 bases and J gave up 4 bases, with 13 bases separating them. The CDR3 has 12 residues. Germline CDR1 and CDR2: SGHKS and YYEKEE (reference sequence).

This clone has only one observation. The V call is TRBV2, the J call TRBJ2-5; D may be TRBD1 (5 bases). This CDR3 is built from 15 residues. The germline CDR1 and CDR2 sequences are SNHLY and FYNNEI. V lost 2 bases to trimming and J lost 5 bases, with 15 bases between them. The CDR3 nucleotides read TGTGCCAGCAGTGAACCCCGACAGACCACTGAGACCCAGTACTTC. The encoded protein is CASSEPRQTTETQYF.

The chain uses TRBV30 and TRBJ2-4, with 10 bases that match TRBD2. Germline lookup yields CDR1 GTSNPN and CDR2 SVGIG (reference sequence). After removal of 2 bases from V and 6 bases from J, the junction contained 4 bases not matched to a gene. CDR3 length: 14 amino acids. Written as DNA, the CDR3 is TGTGCCTGGAGTCCCACTAGCGGGGCAAACATTCAGTACTTC. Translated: CAWSPTSGANIQYF.

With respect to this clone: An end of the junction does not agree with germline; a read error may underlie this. CDR3 protein: CASRLAGNTGELFF. DNA for the CDR3: TGTGCCAGCAGGTTAGCCGGGAACACCGGGGAGCTGTTTTTT. This sequence joins TRBV7-6 and TRBJ2-2; no clear D. The CDR3 is made up of 14 amino acids. The V gene's germline CDR1 is SGHVS and CDR2 FNYEAQ.

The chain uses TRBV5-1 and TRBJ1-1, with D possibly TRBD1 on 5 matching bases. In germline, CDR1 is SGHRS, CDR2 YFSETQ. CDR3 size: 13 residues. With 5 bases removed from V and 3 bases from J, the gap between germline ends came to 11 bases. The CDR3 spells CASSYDRDTEAFF. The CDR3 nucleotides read TGCGCCAGCAGTTACGACAGAGACACTGAAGCTTTCTTT.

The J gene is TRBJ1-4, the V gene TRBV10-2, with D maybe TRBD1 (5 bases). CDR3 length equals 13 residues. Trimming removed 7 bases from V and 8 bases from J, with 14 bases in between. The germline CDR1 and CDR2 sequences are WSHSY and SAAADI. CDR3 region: CASKQGSGEKLFF. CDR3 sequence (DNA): TGCGCCAGCAAGCAGGGTTCTGGGGAAAAACTGTTTTTT.